The rows below give T cell receptor beta chains drawn from one sample of a study of metastatic and nonmetastatic thyroid tumors. MiXCR re-clonotyped the PCR reads for TCRdb. The sample has about 85,000 clones; over 8.5% are singletons. Sequencing was performed on blood. The source of these receptors is a female donor with papillary thyroid cancer or a benign thyroid nodule (not recorded which). Some clones in this sample may be carry-over from other donors' samples. CDR3s include the opening cysteine and the closing phenylalanine or tryptophan. A D gene is named only where the DNA matches it firmly. Clone size is shown for a subset of rows, as once, few, many or a class of expanded clone.

-	many	TRBV5-4	TRBJ1-4	TGTGCCATGGGGGCCAATGAAAAACTGTTTTTT	CAMGANEKLFF
-	few	TRBV27	TRBJ1-3	-	CASSSSADSSGNTIYF
-	many	TRBV3-1	TRBJ1-2	TGTGCCAGCAGCCAAGATCCCCCCTATGGCTACACCTTC	CASSQDPPYGYTF
-	many	TRBV27	TRBJ1-2	TGTGCCCGAGGGGACCTGCGTGTCGGCTACATCTTC	CARGDLRVGYIF
-	few	TRBV6-1	TRBJ2-1	TGTGCCAGCAGCCCCGGTACAGGCGAAGGCAATGAGCAGTTCTTC	CASSPGTGEGNEQFF
-	medium-sized	TRBV28	TRBJ2-1	TGTGCCAGCAGTTCCTTGACACGAGTCTCCTACAATGAGCAGTTCTTC	CASSSLTRVSYNEQFF
-	few	TRBV9	TRBJ1-5	TGTGCCAGCAGCTCATTAGCGGGGGGGCACGGCACAGATACGCAGCATTTT	CASSSLAGGHGTDTQHF
-	many	TRBV7-9	TRBJ1-2	TGTGCCAGCAGCCCTCGAGAGGAGACCTATGGCTACACCTTC	CASSPREETYGYTF
TRBD2	many	TRBV12-3/TRBV12-4	TRBJ2-1	TGTGCCAGCAGTTTATATTTGGAAGTTACCGGGACTACGTCCTACAATGAGCAGTTCTTC	CASSLYLEVTGTTSYNEQFF
-	few	TRBV11-2	TRBJ1-6	TGTGCCAGCAGCTTAGATGGGACGTATAATTCACCCCTCCACTTT	CASSLDGTYNSPLHF
-	-	TRBV20-1	TRBJ2-5	TGCAGTGCTAGAGATACGGGACGGCCACAAGAGACCCAGTACTTC	CSARDTGRPQETQYF
-	many	TRBV6-1	TRBJ2-3	TGTGCCAGCAGCATGGCCAGGGACGGACCAACAGATACGCAGTATTTT	CASSMARDGPTDTQYF
-	many	TRBV2	TRBJ1-1	TGTGCCACAAAAACTCATGTAGGTGCGAACACTGAAGCTTTCTTT	CATKTHVGANTEAFF
-	few	TRBV4-2	TRBJ2-3	TGTGCCAGCAGCCCGGGCGGGGACGCTAGCACAGATACGCAGTATTTT	CASSPGGDASTDTQYF
TRBD1	many	TRBV5-6	TRBJ2-7	TGTGCCAGCAGCTCGGGATGGACAGGGGTGAACGAGCAGTACTTC	CASSSGWTGVNEQYF
TRBD1	many	TRBV20-1	TRBJ1-5	TGCAGTGCTCCGGGACAGGCCAATCAGCCCCAGCATTTT	CSAPGQANQPQHF
-	-	TRBV2	TRBJ2-5	TGTGCCAGCAGCGCTGGTGGGGAGACAGAGGAGACCCAGTACTTC	CASSAGGETEETQYF
-	many	TRBV6-2/TRBV6-3	TRBJ2-4	TGTGCCAGCGTTGACGGAGGGACCAAAAACATTCAGTACTTC	CASVDGGTKNIQYF
-	many	TRBV6-1	TRBJ2-3	TGTGCCAGCAGGGAAACCCCGCAGGGGAACACAGATACGCAGTATTTT	CASRETPQGNTDTQYF
-	many	TRBV29-1	TRBJ1-2	TGCAGCGTACACCGTGGGTCGGATGGCTACACCTTC	CSVHRGSDGYTF
-	many	TRBV11-3	TRBJ1-1	TGTGCCAGCAGCAGGGAGGGAGGCACTGAAGCTTTCTTT	CASSREGGTEAFF
-	many	TRBV12-3/TRBV12-4	TRBJ2-1	TGTGCCAGCAGTTCCAGGGGCAATGAGCAGTTCTTC	CASSSRGNEQFF
TRBD1	-	TRBV30	TRBJ1-3	TGTGCCTGGACCCGCGGGACAGGGAGTGGGAACACCATATATTTT	CAWTRGTGSGNTIYF
-	many	TRBV18	TRBJ2-7	TGTGCCAGCTCCCCCACACTTACCTACGAGCAGTACTTC	CASSPTLTYEQYF
-	many	TRBV18	TRBJ1-2	TGTGCCAGCTCACCCCAGGGGTGCTATGGCTACACCTTC	CASSPQGCYGYTF
-	few	TRBV30	TRBJ2-5	TGTGCCTTAGGAACGAAAGAGACCCAGTACTTC	CALGTKETQYF
TRBD2	many	TRBV7-3	TRBJ2-6	TGTGCCAGCAGCCCCCGGGGACTAGCGGTGTTCTCTGGGGCCAACGTCCTGACTTTC	CASSPRGLAVFSGANVLTF
TRBD2	-	TRBV15	TRBJ2-1	TGTGCCACCAGCCCCGAAATGGCGGGGGGGCCCAATGAGCAGTTCTTC	CATSPEMAGGPNEQFF
TRBD1	-	TRBV5-6	TRBJ1-1	TGTGCCAGCAGCTCGTCGGGACAGGGGTTGAGGACTGAAGCTTTCTTT	CASSSSGQGLRTEAFF
-	many	TRBV5-1	TRBJ1-1	TGCGCCAGCAGCGGGGGAACCTTGGGCACTGAAGCTTTCTTT	CASSGGTLGTEAFF
-	many	TRBV15	TRBJ2-5	TGTGCCACCAGCAGAGATCGGGGGAGAGAGACCCAGTACTTC	CATSRDRGRETQYF
TRBD2	many	TRBV7-3	TRBJ2-3	TGTGCCAGCAGCTTAGCGGGGGGGCGGTATGGAGATACGCAGTATTTT	CASSLAGGRYGDTQYF
TRBD2	-	TRBV3-1	TRBJ2-7	TGTGCCAGCAACCAAAGTTACCGGGGGGTTGGCAACGAGCAGTACTTC	CASNQSYRGVGNEQYF
-	many	TRBV2	TRBJ2-7	TGTGCCAGCAGCCAACTCGGGACATCAAGCTACGAGCAGTACTTC	CASSQLGTSSYEQYF
-	-	TRBV19	TRBJ2-7	TGTGCCAGTAGTACGCGGGTCGGGTCCTACGAGCAGTACTTC	CASSTRVGSYEQYF
TRBD2	many	TRBV6-2/TRBV6-3	TRBJ2-5	TGTGCCAGCAGCTCTACTAGCGGGGGGTCCCAAGAGACCCAGTACTTC	CASSSTSGGSQETQYF
-	many	TRBV19	TRBJ1-6	TGTGCCAGTAGTATGGAGGGGATCCGGTCACCCCTCCACTTT	CASSMEGIRSPLHF
-	many	TRBV6-1	TRBJ2-2	TGTGCCAGCAGTGAAGACCGGAGGGGCACCGGGGAGCTGTTTTTT	CASSEDRRGTGELFF
TRBD1	many	TRBV12-3/TRBV12-4	TRBJ1-1	TGTGCCAGCACTAGGGGGCAGGGAAGCACTGAAGCTTTCTTT	CASTRGQGSTEAFF
TRBD2	many	TRBV5-4	TRBJ2-3	TGTGCCAGCAGCTTGGACGGGGGGAGCACAGATACGCAGTATTTT	CASSLDGGSTDTQYF
TRBD1	many	TRBV6-4	TRBJ2-3	TGTGCCAGCAGCGGACAGGACGGAGATACGCAGTATTTT	CASSGQDGDTQYF
-	many	TRBV7-6	TRBJ2-7	TGTGCCAGCAGCTTAGAGTTCGGACTTCTCTACGAGCAGTACTTC	CASSLEFGLLYEQYF
-	many	TRBV6-1	TRBJ2-6	TGTGCCAGCAGTGAGAGCATCGAAGGGGCCAACGTCCTGACTTTC	CASSESIEGANVLTF
TRBD1	many	TRBV27	TRBJ2-1	TGTGCCAGCAGTCCCGGGACAGCACGGAATGAGCAGTTCTTC	CASSPGTARNEQFF
TRBD1	many	TRBV5-1	TRBJ2-3	TGCGCCAGCAGCTCGGGGGACAGGTCTAGCACAGATACGCAGTATTTT	CASSSGDRSSTDTQYF
TRBD2	many	TRBV6-1	TRBJ2-5	TGTGCCAGCAGGGAAAGGCGGGGGGGGTGGGAGACCCAGTACTTC	CASRERRGGWETQYF
-	few	TRBV19	TRBJ1-2	TGTGCCAGTAGTATCGTCGGCTATGGCTACACCTTC	CASSIVGYGYTF
-	many	TRBV7-6	TRBJ2-6	TGTGCCAGCAGCCCATCTACAGGCTCTGGGGCCAACGTCCTGACTTTC	CASSPSTGSGANVLTF
-	many	TRBV7-9	TRBJ2-2	TGTGCCAGCAGCTTGAGGCCCAGGTGGGCCGGGGAGCTGTTTTTT	CASSLRPRWAGELFF
-	-	TRBV18	TRBJ1-1	TGTGCCAGCTCACCACGGCGGGTCATGAACACTGAAGCTTTCTTT	CASSPRRVMNTEAFF
-	many	TRBV6-4	TRBJ2-7	TGTGCCAGCATAATCGTCTACGAGCAGTACTTC	CASIIVYEQYF
TRBD2	-	TRBV7-8	TRBJ2-5	TGTGCCAGCAGCTTCGGGACTAGCGGGCAAGAGACCCAGTACTTC	CASSFGTSGQETQYF
TRBD1	-	TRBV6-6	TRBJ1-2	TGTGCCAGCAGTTATCAGGGTTCGGTGACAGGGGGCGGTGGCTACACCTTC	CASSYQGSVTGGGGYTF
TRBD1	few	TRBV5-1	TRBJ2-5	TGCGCCAGCAGCTTTGACAGGGGCCCGGGGACCCAGTACTTC	CASSFDRGPGTQYF
TRBD2	once	TRBV5-1	TRBJ2-6	TGCGCCAGCAGCCGCGGACTAGCGGGAACCCTCTCTGGGGCCAACGTCCTGACTTTC	CASSRGLAGTLSGANVLTF